The rows below give T cell receptor beta chains drawn from one sample of a study of OX40 agonist ivuxolimab in advanced cancers. Clones were read by immunoSEQ multiplex PCR, and TCRdb kept only the in-frame ones, dropping some. The sample yields tens of thousands of clones, around 86% seen once. This material consisted of CD4+ or CD8+ T cells sorted from blood, taken in a trial of the OX40 agonist ivuxolimab. The receptors come from an adult with an advanced solid tumor such as melanoma, head and neck, liver or kidney cancer. Both conserved end residues are part of each CDR3. D genes are given only for firm matches. Some rows mark clone size as missing; the rest say once, few, many or name a class of expanded clone.

d_call,j_call,clone_size,v_call,cdr3_aa,cdr3_nt
NA,TRBJ2-7,NA,TRBV2,CASSEVLSDGEQYF,TGTGCCAGCAGTGAGGTATTGTCGGACGGCGAGCAGTACTTC
NA,TRBJ2-1,NA,TRBV15,CATSTGQSSYNEQFF,TGTGCCACCAGCACCGGACAGTCCTCCTACAATGAGCAGTTCTTC
NA,TRBJ2-2,NA,TRBV27,CASRGLTGELFF,TGTGCCAGCCGGGGACTCACCGGGGAGCTGTTTTTT
TRBD2,TRBJ2-1,NA,TRBV7-3,CASSETSGALNEQFF,TGTGCCAGCAGCGAAACTAGCGGGGCCCTCAATGAGCAGTTCTTC
NA,TRBJ2-3,once,TRBV28,CASSRGGDDTDTQYF,TGTGCCAGCAGCCGGGGCGGGGACGACACAGATACGCAGTATTTT
TRBD2,TRBJ2-7,once,TRBV7-2,CASSLARTSGRLEQYF,TGTGCCAGCAGCTTAGCCCGGACTAGCGGGAGGCTCGAGCAGTACTTC
TRBD1,TRBJ1-1,NA,TRBV13,CASSSDKQGAMNTEAFF,TGTGCCAGCAGTTCGGACAAACAGGGGGCCATGAACACTGAAGCTTTCTTT
TRBD2,TRBJ2-1,NA,TRBV25-1,CASSEYVTSGSNNEQFF,TGTGCCAGCAGTGAATATGTGACTAGCGGGAGTAACAATGAGCAGTTCTTC
TRBD2,TRBJ2-7,NA,TRBV6-4,CASSDSKVLIAGETYEQYF,TGTGCCAGCAGTGACTCGAAGGTACTTATAGCGGGAGAGACCTACGAGCAGTACTTC
TRBD2,TRBJ2-1,once,TRBV4-2,CASSLAGGPGEQFF,TGTGCCAGCAGCCTAGCGGGAGGGCCCGGTGAGCAGTTCTTC
TRBD2,TRBJ2-7,NA,TRBV19,CASGTSGPAYEQYF,TGTGCCAGTGGCACTAGCGGGCCAGCCTACGAGCAGTACTTC
NA,TRBJ1-5,NA,TRBV4-2,CASSQASDRSNQPQHF,TGTGCCAGCAGCCAAGCGTCAGACCGTAGCAATCAGCCCCAGCATTTT
TRBD2,TRBJ2-1,NA,TRBV7-9,CASSSVGTSGSYEQFF,TGTGCCAGCAGCTCCGTAGGGACTAGCGGGAGCTATGAGCAGTTCTTC
TRBD2,TRBJ2-2,NA,TRBV13,CASSLRTSATGELFF,TGTGCCAGCAGCTTGAGGACTAGCGCCACCGGGGAGCTGTTTTTT
NA,TRBJ2-7,few,TRBV30,CAWSEGVGYEQYF,TGTGCCTGGAGTGAAGGGGTCGGCTACGAGCAGTACTTC
TRBD1,TRBJ1-5,few,TRBV19,CASSGTGWGNQPQHF,TGTGCCAGTAGTGGGACAGGTTGGGGCAATCAGCCCCAGCATTTT
TRBD2,TRBJ2-2,NA,TRBV14,CASSPWGGRAAGELFF,TGTGCCAGCAGCCCCTGGGGCGGGAGGGCCGCCGGGGAGCTGTTTTTT
NA,TRBJ1-2,NA,TRBV27,CASSPRQAAAENYGYTF,TGTGCCAGCAGTCCCAGACAGGCGGCGGCGGAAAACTATGGCTACACCTTC
NA,TRBJ2-2,medium-sized,TRBV6-4,CASSDTSTGELFF,TGTGCCAGCAGTGACACTAGCACCGGGGAGCTGTTTTTT
TRBD2,TRBJ2-1,NA,TRBV9,CASSPRLAGDYNEQFF,TGTGCCAGCAGCCCCCGGCTAGCGGGAGACTACAATGAGCAGTTCTTC
TRBD1,TRBJ1-2,NA,TRBV27,CASSFLPPDRDLHYGYTF,TGTGCCAGCAGTTTTTTGCCGCCGGACAGGGACCTACACTATGGCTACACCTTC
TRBD2,TRBJ2-3,NA,TRBV6-5,CASSYGGVAGDTQYF,TGTGCCAGCAGTTACGGCGGGGTAGCGGGGGATACGCAGTATTTT
TRBD1,TRBJ2-2,once,TRBV27,CASSFRGQTGELFF,TGTGCCAGCAGTTTCAGGGGGCAGACCGGGGAGCTGTTTTTT
NA,TRBJ2-5,NA,TRBV5-5,CASSQAPRDIILETQYF,TGTGCCAGCAGCCAAGCTCCCCGGGATATCATATTGGAGACCCAGTACTTC
TRBD2,TRBJ2-1,NA,TRBV2,CASTRRRENLMYNEQFF,TGTGCCAGCACCCGTAGGCGGGAGAACCTTATGTACAATGAGCAGTTCTTC
NA,TRBJ2-1,NA,TRBV9,CASSADQGLANEQFF,TGTGCCAGCAGCGCCGACCAGGGACTCGCCAATGAGCAGTTCTTC
NA,TRBJ2-7,once,TRBV19,CASSIGSGGEQYF,TGTGCCAGTAGTATAGGCTCGGGCGGCGAGCAGTACTTC
NA,TRBJ1-2,NA,TRBV28,CASSLASSYGYTF,TGTGCCAGCAGTTTAGCCAGTAGCTATGGCTACACCTTC
TRBD1,TRBJ2-7,NA,TRBV5-1,CASSLWDRSSYEQYF,TGCGCCAGCAGCTTGTGGGACAGGAGCTCCTACGAGCAGTACTTC
NA,TRBJ1-1,NA,TRBV4-1,CASSQGGLWTEAFF,TGCGCCAGCAGCCAAGGTGGGTTGTGGACTGAAGCTTTCTTT
TRBD1,TRBJ2-7,NA,TRBV28,CASTWGQGGYEQYF,TGTGCCAGCACCTGGGGACAGGGGGGCTACGAGCAGTACTTC
TRBD1,TRBJ2-7,NA,TRBV7-8,CASSLVGTGGSEQYF,TGTGCCAGTAGCTTAGTGGGGACAGGGGGCAGCGAGCAGTACTTC
NA,TRBJ1-6,NA,TRBV6-5,CASSYGSGADNSPLHF,TGTGCCAGCAGTTACGGGTCTGGCGCGGATAATTCACCCCTCCACTTT